The rows below give T cell receptor beta chains drawn from one sample of a study of blood T cell repertoires in COVID-19. Repertoires were generated with immunoSEQ multiplex PCR, while TCRdb's copy carries only in-frame clones and drops some. Found here are approximately 260,000 clones, approximately 86% of them singletons; the top ten hold about 3.5%. What was sequenced was PBMCs or T cells enriched from blood (not recorded which). These receptors came from a woman aged 40 to 50 with acute COVID-19. Each CDR3 is given with its conserved first and last residue. A D gene is named only where the DNA matches it firmly. Not every row has a clone size; where given, it reads once, few, many or a size class.

J gene: TRBJ2-1; V gene: TRBV6-5; clone size: -; D gene: -; CDR3 protein: CASREVVGNEQFF; CDR3 DNA: TGTGCCAGCAGGGAGGTTGTCGGCAATGAGCAGTTCTTC
J gene: TRBJ2-5; V gene: TRBV4-1; clone size: -; D gene: TRBD2; CDR3 protein: CASSPGLVLKTQYF; CDR3 DNA: TGCGCCAGCAGCCCAGGACTAGTTCTTAAGACCCAGTACTTC
J gene: TRBJ1-2; V gene: TRBV5-6; clone size: -; D gene: -; CDR3 protein: CASSFPTPDNYGYTF; CDR3 DNA: TGTGCCAGCAGCTTTCCGACACCAGATAACTATGGCTACACCTTC
J gene: TRBJ2-3; V gene: TRBV15; clone size: -; D gene: -; CDR3 protein: CATAAGIDTDTQYF; CDR3 DNA: TGTGCCACGGCGGCCGGGATCGACACAGATACGCAGTATTTT
J gene: TRBJ2-3; V gene: TRBV14; clone size: -; D gene: -; CDR3 protein: CASSQDLTEDTQYF; CDR3 DNA: TGTGCCAGCAGCCAAGATTTGACAGAAGATACGCAGTATTTT
J gene: TRBJ2-1; V gene: TRBV6-4; clone size: -; D gene: TRBD2; CDR3 protein: CASTRGLAGSKFF; CDR3 DNA: TGTGCCAGCACGCGTGGACTAGCGGGTTCAAAGTTCTTC
J gene: TRBJ2-7; V gene: TRBV6-5; clone size: -; D gene: TRBD1; CDR3 protein: CASTPGQGGYEQYF; CDR3 DNA: TGTGCCAGCACCCCAGGACAGGGGGGGTACGAGCAGTACTTC
J gene: TRBJ2-1; V gene: TRBV5-1; clone size: -; D gene: TRBD2; CDR3 protein: CASGTSGSYNEQFF; CDR3 DNA: TGCGCCAGCGGCACTAGCGGCTCCTACAATGAGCAGTTCTTC
J gene: TRBJ1-5; V gene: TRBV21-1; clone size: -; D gene: -; CDR3 protein: CASSNGQGDQPQHF; CDR3 DNA: TGTGCCAGCAGCAATGGACAGGGAGATCAGCCCCAGCATTTT
J gene: TRBJ1-1; V gene: TRBV27; clone size: -; D gene: TRBD1; CDR3 protein: CASSPGTAGNTEAFF; CDR3 DNA: TGTGCCAGCAGTCCAGGGACAGCGGGGAACACTGAAGCTTTCTTT
J gene: TRBJ1-2; V gene: TRBV25-1; clone size: -; D gene: -; CDR3 protein: CASSAQSTGRYTF; CDR3 DNA: TGTGCCAGCAGTGCGCAATCTACAGGGCGCTACACCTTC
J gene: TRBJ1-2; V gene: TRBV5-1; clone size: -; D gene: -; CDR3 protein: CASSLEEGTYGYTF; CDR3 DNA: TGCGCCAGCAGCTTGGAGGAGGGTACCTATGGCTACACCTTC
J gene: TRBJ2-7; V gene: TRBV27; clone size: -; D gene: TRBD2; CDR3 protein: CASSPSGRGYEQYF; CDR3 DNA: TGTGCCAGCAGTCCTAGCGGGAGAGGTTACGAGCAGTACTTC
J gene: TRBJ2-7; V gene: TRBV19; clone size: -; D gene: -; CDR3 protein: CASSIGDTYEQYF; CDR3 DNA: TGTGCCAGTAGTATCGGGGATACCTACGAGCAGTACTTC
J gene: TRBJ1-6; V gene: TRBV10-3; clone size: -; D gene: TRBD1; CDR3 protein: CAISGSGQNNSPLHF; CDR3 DNA: TGTGCCATCAGTGGCTCGGGACAGAATAATTCACCCCTCCACTTT
J gene: TRBJ1-3; V gene: TRBV6-5; clone size: -; D gene: -; CDR3 protein: CASNPTGVSGNTIYF; CDR3 DNA: TGTGCCAGCAACCCGACAGGCGTCTCTGGAAACACCATATATTTT
J gene: TRBJ1-1; V gene: TRBV2; clone size: -; D gene: -; CDR3 protein: CASSESRGRTEAFF; CDR3 DNA: TGTGCCAGCAGTGAGTCCAGGGGCAGAACTGAAGCTTTCTTT
J gene: TRBJ2-5; V gene: TRBV5-8; clone size: -; D gene: TRBD2; CDR3 protein: CASSPGLAGQETQYF; CDR3 DNA: TGTGCCAGCAGCCCGGGACTAGCGGGGCAAGAGACCCAGTACTTC
J gene: TRBJ1-2; V gene: TRBV7-3; clone size: -; D gene: -; CDR3 protein: CASSSGGNYGYTF; CDR3 DNA: TGTGCCAGCAGCTCCGGCGGGAACTATGGCTACACCTTC
J gene: TRBJ1-4; V gene: TRBV11-2; clone size: -; D gene: -; CDR3 protein: CASSLSVATNEKLFF; CDR3 DNA: TGTGCCAGCAGCTTGTCCGTTGCAACTAATGAAAAACTGTTTTTT
J gene: TRBJ2-1; V gene: TRBV5-1; clone size: -; D gene: -; CDR3 protein: CASSKDRQQFF; CDR3 DNA: TGCGCCAGCAGCAAGGACAGACAGCAGTTCTTC
J gene: TRBJ2-3; V gene: TRBV19; clone size: -; D gene: -; CDR3 protein: CASSMRRSSTDTQYF; CDR3 DNA: TGTGCCAGTAGTATGAGGCGGAGTAGCACAGATACGCAGTATTTT
J gene: TRBJ1-1; V gene: TRBV3-1/TRBV3-2; clone size: -; D gene: -; CDR3 protein: CASSQFLIDTEAFF; CDR3 DNA: TGTGCCAGCAGCCAATTCTTGATAGACACTGAAGCTTTCTTT
J gene: TRBJ2-5; V gene: TRBV6-1; clone size: -; D gene: -; CDR3 protein: CASSELLATQETQYF; CDR3 DNA: TGTGCCAGCAGTGAACTTCTAGCGACACAAGAGACCCAGTACTTC
J gene: TRBJ2-7; V gene: TRBV3-1/TRBV3-2; clone size: -; D gene: -; CDR3 protein: CASSLTKPGQGSYEQYF; CDR3 DNA: TGTGCCAGCAGCCTAACTAAACCGGGACAAGGCTCCTACGAGCAGTACTTC
J gene: TRBJ2-7; V gene: TRBV11-2; clone size: -; D gene: -; CDR3 protein: CASSLGAASYEQYF; CDR3 DNA: TGTGCCAGCAGCTTAGGGGCAGCTTCCTACGAGCAGTACTTC
J gene: TRBJ2-5; V gene: TRBV9; clone size: -; D gene: -; CDR3 protein: CASSTGKAYQETQYF; CDR3 DNA: TGTGCCAGCAGTACGGGGAAAGCTTATCAAGAGACCCAGTACTTC
J gene: TRBJ1-2; V gene: TRBV7-8; clone size: -; D gene: -; CDR3 protein: CASSLEQGNYGYTF; CDR3 DNA: TGTGCCAGCAGCTTAGAGCAGGGGAACTATGGCTACACCTTC
J gene: TRBJ1-5; V gene: TRBV11-3; clone size: -; D gene: TRBD1; CDR3 protein: CASSPQEGAFNQPQHF; CDR3 DNA: TGTGCCAGCAGCCCACAAGAGGGGGCGTTTAATCAGCCCCAGCATTTT
J gene: TRBJ2-7; V gene: TRBV21-1; clone size: -; D gene: -; CDR3 protein: CASSILKPALAGTSSYEQYF; CDR3 DNA: TGTGCCAGCAGCATTCTAAAGCCCGCCCTAGCGGGAACTAGCTCCTACGAGCAGTACTTC
J gene: TRBJ2-3; V gene: TRBV28; clone size: -; D gene: TRBD2; CDR3 protein: CASSLTPGLASPDTQYF; CDR3 DNA: TGTGCCAGCAGTTTAACCCCCGGACTAGCGTCACCAGATACGCAGTATTTT
J gene: TRBJ1-2; V gene: TRBV19; clone size: -; D gene: -; CDR3 protein: CASSVRQSHYGYTF; CDR3 DNA: TGTGCCAGTAGTGTCCGACAGTCCCACTATGGCTACACCTTC
J gene: TRBJ1-1; V gene: TRBV28; clone size: -; D gene: -; CDR3 protein: CASSLRVYTEAFF; CDR3 DNA: TGTGCCAGCAGTTTGAGGGTTTACACTGAAGCTTTCTTT
J gene: TRBJ2-1; V gene: TRBV7-3; clone size: -; D gene: -; CDR3 protein: CASSLSNSKQFF; CDR3 DNA: TGTGCCAGCAGCTTAAGTAACTCTAAGCAGTTCTTC
J gene: TRBJ2-7; V gene: TRBV25-1; clone size: -; D gene: -; CDR3 protein: CASSIQGGEQYF; CDR3 DNA: TGTGCCAGCAGTATCCAGGGGGGCGAGCAGTACTTC
J gene: TRBJ2-7; V gene: TRBV13; clone size: -; D gene: -; CDR3 protein: CASSLTGTLTYEQYF; CDR3 DNA: TGTGCCAGCAGCTTAACAGGGACACTTACCTACGAGCAGTACTTC
J gene: TRBJ2-7; V gene: TRBV6-6; clone size: -; D gene: TRBD2; CDR3 protein: CASSPGLAGPSSYEQYF; CDR3 DNA: TGTGCCAGCAGTCCCGGACTAGCGGGTCCTAGCTCCTACGAGCAGTACTTC
J gene: TRBJ2-5; V gene: TRBV5-1; clone size: -; D gene: -; CDR3 protein: CASSLLRVQETQYF; CDR3 DNA: TGCGCCAGCAGCTTGCTCCGGGTCCAAGAGACCCAGTACTTC
J gene: TRBJ2-7; V gene: TRBV7-9; clone size: -; D gene: -; CDR3 protein: CASSLAAPYEQYF; CDR3 DNA: TGTGCCAGCAGCTTAGCGGCCCCTTACGAGCAGTACTTC
J gene: TRBJ2-7; V gene: TRBV7-9; clone size: -; D gene: TRBD1; CDR3 protein: CASSPAPGQRYEQYF; CDR3 DNA: TGTGCCAGCAGCCCAGCCCCGGGACAGCGCTACGAGCAGTACTTC
J gene: TRBJ2-7; V gene: TRBV7-7; clone size: few; D gene: TRBD1; CDR3 protein: CASSPGQGTHEQYF; CDR3 DNA: TGTGCTAGCAGCCCGGGACAGGGAACCCACGAGCAGTACTTC
J gene: TRBJ2-7; V gene: TRBV9; clone size: -; D gene: TRBD1; CDR3 protein: CASSVEDRGYEQYF; CDR3 DNA: TGTGCCAGCAGCGTAGAGGACAGGGGATACGAGCAGTACTTC
J gene: TRBJ2-3; V gene: TRBV2; clone size: once; D gene: TRBD2; CDR3 protein: CASSEALILAGYTDTQYF; CDR3 DNA: TGTGCCAGCAGTGAAGCGCTTATACTAGCGGGGTACACAGATACGCAGTATTTT
J gene: TRBJ1-2; V gene: TRBV2; clone size: -; D gene: -; CDR3 protein: CASSEGRQDTYGYTF; CDR3 DNA: TGTGCCAGCAGTGAGGGGAGACAGGACACCTATGGCTACACCTTC
J gene: TRBJ2-5; V gene: TRBV5-1; clone size: -; D gene: -; CDR3 protein: CASRYSGTQETQYF; CDR3 DNA: TGCGCCAGCCGATATAGCGGTACCCAAGAGACCCAGTACTTC